Presented here are 12 T cell receptor beta chains from one specimen sequenced in a study of T cells after yellow fever vaccination. TCRdb reprocessed the 5' RACE reads via MiXCR and lists one record per CDR3 protein. The data show 95,000 to 150,000 distinct CDR3 sequences, with around 9.8% seen just once and about 40% held by the top ten. This sample comprised CD8+ T cells sorted from PBMCs, obtained on the day of the yellow fever booster vaccination. These receptors originate from a man aged 18 to 29 who received the YFV17D yellow fever vaccine.

The genes are TRBV5-1 and TRBJ1-4, with D unresolved. The CDR3 totals 16 residues. Looked up from germline, CDR1 is SGHRS and CDR2 is YFSETQ. Trimming pared 0 bases from V and 0 bases from J, leaving 9 bases between. The CDR3 DNA is TGCGCCAGCAGCTTGGTTGGCAGCACAACTAATGAAAAACTGTTTTTT. Protein product: CASSLVGSTTNEKLFF.

The V call is TRBV10-3, the J call TRBJ1-4; D may be TRBD1 (5 bases). V lost 1 base and J 2 bases, leaving 11 bases between the germline ends. The CDR3 is 16 residues long. CDR1 ENHRY and CDR2 SYGVKD come from the germline V gene. This CDR3 is CAISELGETTNEKLFF. For the CDR3, the DNA is TGTGCCATCAGTGAGTTGGGGGAGACGACTAATGAAAAACTGTTTTTT.

The chain employs TRBV4-3 and TRBJ2-5, with 8 bases matching TRBD2. The V gene's germline CDR1 is LGHNA and CDR2 YSLEER. This CDR3 spans 16 amino acids. V trimming: 0 bases; J trimming: 4 bases; junction bases outside the gene matches: 7. The CDR3 region is CASSQEWAGGRETQYF. In DNA, the CDR3 is TGCGCCAGCAGCCAAGAGTGGGCGGGGGGTAGAGAGACCCAGTACTTC.

The rearrangement links TRBV10-2 to TRBJ1-2, with a weak D call TRBD1 (5 bases). The V and J ends lost 1 base and 2 bases respectively, with 8 bases between them. Germline V gene data show CDR1 as WSHSY and CDR2 as SAAADI. The CDR3 is made up of 14 amino acids. CDR3: CASSEWGRNYGYTF. The DNA of the CDR3 is TGCGCCAGCAGTGAGTGGGGCAGAAACTATGGCTACACCTTC.

The chain is built from TRBV6-1 and TRBJ2-7; D tentatively fits TRBD1 or TRBD2 (5 bases each). The CDR3 runs to 18 residues. Looked up from germline, CDR1 is MNHNS and CDR2 is SASEGT. Trimming left V 5 bases short and J 4 bases short, with 27 bases between. The CDR3 protein is CASSNAVLGTGIGYEQYF. The CDR3 region has the DNA TGTGCCAGCAGTAACGCAGTGTTGGGGACGGGTATCGGTTACGAGCAGTACTTC.

The chain is built from TRBV7-9 and TRBJ2-3; 10 nucleotides match TRBD2. V trimming: 1 base; J trimming: 2 bases; junction bases outside the gene matches: 12. Per the germline V gene, CDR1 is SEHNR and CDR2 is FQNEAQ (reference sequence). The CDR3 totals 19 residues. DNA for the CDR3: TGTGCCAGCAGCTTAGTGGCTAGCGGGGGACCCGCACCCACAGATACGCAGTATTTT. Translated, it gives CASSLVASGGPAPTDTQYF.

In this sample, this clonotype turned up a few times. The gene calls are TRBV12-3 or TRBV12-4 and TRBJ2-3; 13 nucleotides align to TRBD2. Trimming removed 6 bases from V and 2 bases from J; junction bases left unmatched: 8. The length of the CDR3 is 17 residues. Written as DNA, the CDR3 is TGTGCCAGCAGCTACCTAGGACTAGCGGGGGTCACAGATACGCAGTATTTT. Protein sequence: CASSYLGLAGVTDTQYF.

The chain links TRBV29-1 to TRBJ2-7; no firm D call. The CDR3 has 12 amino acids. Per germline, CDR1 SQVTM and CDR2 ANQGSEA. The V end lost 4 bases, the J end lost 0 bases, and 7 bases lay between the germline ends. The CDR3 coding sequence is TGCAGCGTTGTGACACTCTCCTACGAGCAGTACGTC. Translating gives CSVVTLSYEQYV.

This clonotype was detected ten times or more. This chain uses TRBV7-9 with TRBJ1-3; unclear D gene. Trimming removed 1 base at V and 0 bases at J, with 4 bases between. CDR1 and CDR2 from the germline V gene are SEHNR and FQNEAQ (reference sequence). The CDR3 loop spans 14 amino acids. DNA of the CDR3: TGTGCCAGCAGCTTAGACAGCTCTGGAAACACCATATATTTT. Translated, it gives CASSLDSSGNTIYF. Variable domain in full (rest from reference TRBV7-9 and TRBJ1-3): DTGVSQNPRHKITKRGQNVTFRCDPISEHNRLYWYRQTLGQGPEFLTYFQNEAQLEKSRLLSDRFSAERPKGSFSTLEIQRTEQGDSAMYLCASSLDSSGNTIYFGEGSWLTVV.

This clonotype has a handful of counts. J is TRBJ2-5 and V is TRBV27; 7 positions agree with TRBD2. The CDR3 consists of 13 residues. Per germline, CDR1 MNHEY and CDR2 SMNVEV (reference sequence). Unmatched junction bases numbered 9, after V lost 5 bases and J lost 9 bases. CDR3 in amino acids: CASSNGLGKAQYF. The CDR3 DNA follows: TGTGCCAGCAGTAACGGACTAGGGAAGGCCCAGTACTTC.

The chain couples TRBV4-3 to TRBJ2-5, with TRBD1 as a possible D gene (6 bases). V lost 2 bases to trimming and J lost 2 bases, with 9 bases between them. CDR3 length: 14 amino acids. The germline V gene encodes CDR1 LGHNA and CDR2 YSLEER. The CDR3 DNA sequence: TGCGCCAGCAGCCAATGGGACACGCAAGAGACCCAGTACTTC. Translating it yields CASSQWDTQETQYF.

This clonotype has a count of ten or more. The J gene is TRBJ1-1, the V gene TRBV7-6; 8 nucleotides match TRBD1. CDR3 length: 15 residues. CDR1 is SGHVS, CDR2 FNYEAQ, per germline. V was clipped by 1 base and J by 5 bases; unmatched bases: 6. This CDR3 is CASSLGTGLKTEAFF. The CDR3 DNA follows: TGTGCCAGCAGCTTAGGGACAGGGTTAAAGACTGAAGCTTTCTTT.